The T cell receptor beta chain under discussion was sequenced for a study of control samples from healthy donors and cancer patients. This CDR3 has 16 amino acids. The V segment lost 0 bases and the J segment 6 bases; nucleotides outside the gene matches: 10. Germline loops: CDR1 MNHEY, CDR2 SVGAGI. Assay: immunoSEQ multiplex PCR; the TCRdb copy retains only in-frame clones and omits some. This sample has tens of thousands of clones, with roughly 84% found just once. The receptor's source is a man aged 50 or older in good health. This rearrangement joins TRBV6-5 to TRBJ1-2; 7 bases map to TRBD1. The sample comprised blood. DNA of the CDR3: TGTGCCAGCAGTTACTCTTCCTTAGGACAGGCGGATGGCTACACCTTC. Its protein product is CASSYSSLGQADGYTF.